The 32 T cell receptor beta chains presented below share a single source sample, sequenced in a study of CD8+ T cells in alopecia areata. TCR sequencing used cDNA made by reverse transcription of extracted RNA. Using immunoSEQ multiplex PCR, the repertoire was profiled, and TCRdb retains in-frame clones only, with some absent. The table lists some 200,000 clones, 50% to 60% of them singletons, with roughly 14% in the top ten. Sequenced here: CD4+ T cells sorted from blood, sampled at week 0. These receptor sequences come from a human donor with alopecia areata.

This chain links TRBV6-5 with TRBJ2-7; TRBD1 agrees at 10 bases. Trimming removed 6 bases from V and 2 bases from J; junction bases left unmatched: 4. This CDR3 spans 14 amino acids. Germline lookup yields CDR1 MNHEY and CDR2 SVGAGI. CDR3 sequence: CASSRGTGAYEQYF. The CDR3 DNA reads TGTGCCAGCAGCAGAGGGACAGGGGCCTACGAGCAGTACTTC.

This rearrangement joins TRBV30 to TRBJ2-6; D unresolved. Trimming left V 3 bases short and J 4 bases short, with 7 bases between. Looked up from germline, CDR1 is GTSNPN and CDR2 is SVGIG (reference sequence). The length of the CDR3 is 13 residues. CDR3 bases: TGTGCCTGGAGGCTTAAAGGGGCCAACGTCCTGACTTTC. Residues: CAWRLKGANVLTF.

The DNA of the CDR3 is TGCAGCGTCGAATACGGACAGGGGGTCAACGAGCAGTACTTC. Translated: CSVEYGQGVNEQYF. V and J are TRBV29-1 and TRBJ2-7, with TRBD1 identical over 10 bases. The trim removed 6 bases at V and 5 bases at J, leaving 10 bases unmatched. The CDR3 runs 14 residues. Looked up from germline, CDR1 is SQVTM and CDR2 is ANQGSEA.

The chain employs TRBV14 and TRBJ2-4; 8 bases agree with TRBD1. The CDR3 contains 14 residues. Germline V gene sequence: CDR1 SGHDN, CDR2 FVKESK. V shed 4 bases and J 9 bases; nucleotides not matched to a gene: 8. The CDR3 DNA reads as TGTGCCAGCAGCCCCAGGACAGGGAACGGCATTCAGTACTTC. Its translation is CASSPRTGNGIQYF.

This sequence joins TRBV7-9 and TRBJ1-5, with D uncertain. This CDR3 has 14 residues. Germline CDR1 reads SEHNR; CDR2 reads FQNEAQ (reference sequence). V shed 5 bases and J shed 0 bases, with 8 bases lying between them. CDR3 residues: CASSQTGSNQPQHF. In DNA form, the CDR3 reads TGTGCCAGCAGCCAGACGGGTAGCAATCAGCCCCAGCATTTT.

The CDR3 nucleotides are TGCGCCAGCAGCCAAGGGGGGAAGGGAGGGATCAATCAGCCCCAGCATTTT. Its protein product is CASSQGGKGGINQPQHF. The chain employs TRBV4-1 and TRBJ1-5, with D perhaps matching TRBD1 (5 bases). V gave up 1 base and J gave up 3 bases, with 16 bases separating them. The CDR3 is made up of 17 amino acids. Germline assignment: CDR1 MGHRA and CDR2 YSYEKL.

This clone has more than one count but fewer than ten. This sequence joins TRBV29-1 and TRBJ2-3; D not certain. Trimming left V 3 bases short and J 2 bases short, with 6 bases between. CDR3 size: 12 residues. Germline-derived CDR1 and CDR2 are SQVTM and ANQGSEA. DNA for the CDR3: TGCAGCGTTGACGCCATCACAGATACGCAGTATTTT. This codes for CSVDAITDTQYF.

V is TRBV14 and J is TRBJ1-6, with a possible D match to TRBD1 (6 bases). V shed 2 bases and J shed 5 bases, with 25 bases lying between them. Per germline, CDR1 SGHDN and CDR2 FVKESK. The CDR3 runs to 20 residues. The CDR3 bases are TGTGCCAGCAGCCAACCCCGTCTCGTTGGGGGGCAGGAAGATAATTCACCCCTCCACTTT. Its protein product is CASSQPRLVGGQEDNSPLHF.

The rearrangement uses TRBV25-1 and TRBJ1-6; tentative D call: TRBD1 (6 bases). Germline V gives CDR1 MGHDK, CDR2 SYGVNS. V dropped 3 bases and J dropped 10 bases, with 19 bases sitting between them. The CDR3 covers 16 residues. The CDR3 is CASSDRRTARGSPLHF. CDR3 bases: TGTGCCAGCAGTGACCGACGGACAGCCCGGGGATCACCCCTCCACTTT. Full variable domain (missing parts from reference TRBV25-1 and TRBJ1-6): EADIYQTPRYLVIGTGKKITLECSQTMGHDKMYWYQQDPGMELHLIHYSYGVNSTEKGDLSSESTVSRIRTEHFPLTLESARPSHTSQYLCASSDRRTARGSPLHFGNGTRLTVT.

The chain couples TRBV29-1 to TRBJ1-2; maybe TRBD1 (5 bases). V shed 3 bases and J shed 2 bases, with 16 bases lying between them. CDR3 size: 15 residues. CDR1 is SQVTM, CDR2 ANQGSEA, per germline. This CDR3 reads CSVDAPRWGNYGYTF. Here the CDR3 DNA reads TGCAGCGTTGACGCCCCCAGGTGGGGGAACTATGGCTACACCTTC.

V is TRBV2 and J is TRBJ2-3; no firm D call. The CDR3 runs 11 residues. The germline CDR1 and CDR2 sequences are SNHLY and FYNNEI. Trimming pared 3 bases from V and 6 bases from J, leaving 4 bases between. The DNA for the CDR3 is TGTGCCAGCAGTGATTGGGATACGCAGTATTTT. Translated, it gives CASSDWDTQYF.

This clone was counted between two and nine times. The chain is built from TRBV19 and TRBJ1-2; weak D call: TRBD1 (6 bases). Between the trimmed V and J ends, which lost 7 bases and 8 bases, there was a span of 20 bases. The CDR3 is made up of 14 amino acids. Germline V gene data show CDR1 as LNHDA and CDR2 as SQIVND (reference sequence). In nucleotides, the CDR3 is TGTGCCAGTACCCAAGAGGGGGAGGTAAAAGGCTACACCTTC. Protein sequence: CASTQEGEVKGYTF.

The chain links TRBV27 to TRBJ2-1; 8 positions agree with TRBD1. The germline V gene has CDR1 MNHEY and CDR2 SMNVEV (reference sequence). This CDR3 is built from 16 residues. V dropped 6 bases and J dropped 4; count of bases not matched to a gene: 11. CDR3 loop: CASRRTGTGNYNEQFF. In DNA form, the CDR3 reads TGTGCCAGCAGAAGGACAGGGACCGGAAATTACAATGAGCAGTTCTTC.

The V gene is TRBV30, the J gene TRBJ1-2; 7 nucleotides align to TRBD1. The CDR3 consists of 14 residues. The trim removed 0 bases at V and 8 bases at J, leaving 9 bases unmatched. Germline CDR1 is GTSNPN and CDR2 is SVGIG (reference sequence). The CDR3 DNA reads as TGTGCCTGGAGTGTCCCCGACAGGGCAGGCGGCTACACCTTC. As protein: CAWSVPDRAGGYTF.

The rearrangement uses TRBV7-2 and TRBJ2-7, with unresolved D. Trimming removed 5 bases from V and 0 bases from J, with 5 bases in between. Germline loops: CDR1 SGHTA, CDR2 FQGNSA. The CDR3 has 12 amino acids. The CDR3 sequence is CASSTVSYEQYF. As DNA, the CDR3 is TGTGCCAGCAGCACCGTCTCCTACGAGCAGTACTTC.

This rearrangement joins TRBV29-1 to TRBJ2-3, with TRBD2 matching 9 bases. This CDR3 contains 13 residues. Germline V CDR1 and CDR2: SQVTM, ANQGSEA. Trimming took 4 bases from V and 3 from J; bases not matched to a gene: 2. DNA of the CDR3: TGCAGCGTTGGGGGACTAGCAACAGATACGCAGTATTTT. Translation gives CSVGGLATDTQYF.

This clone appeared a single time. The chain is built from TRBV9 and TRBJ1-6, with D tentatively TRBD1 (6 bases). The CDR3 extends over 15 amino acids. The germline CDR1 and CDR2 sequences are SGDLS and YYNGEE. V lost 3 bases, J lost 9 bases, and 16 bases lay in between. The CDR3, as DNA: TGTGCCAGCAGCGGAGAGGGGGGCCAGGTTTCACCCCTCCACTTT. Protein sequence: CASSGEGGQVSPLHF.

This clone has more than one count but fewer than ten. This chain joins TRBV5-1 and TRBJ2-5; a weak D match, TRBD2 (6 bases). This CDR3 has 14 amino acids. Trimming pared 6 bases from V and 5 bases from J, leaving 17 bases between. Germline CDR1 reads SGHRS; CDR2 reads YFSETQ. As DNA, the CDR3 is TGCGCCAGCAATCGGACGCCCGGGGGTGAGACCCAGTACTTC. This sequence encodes CASNRTPGGETQYF.

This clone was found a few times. CDR3 protein: CASSLDPAGDNEKLFF. The CDR3 DNA sequence: TGTGCCAGCAGCTTAGACCCAGCGGGGGATAATGAAAAACTGTTTTTT. The chain combines TRBV7-6 with TRBJ1-4, with a possible D match to TRBD1 (5 bases). Trimming took 1 base from V and 4 from J, leaving 13 bases between them. CDR3 length: 16 residues. Germline CDR1 and CDR2: SGHVS and FNYEAQ.

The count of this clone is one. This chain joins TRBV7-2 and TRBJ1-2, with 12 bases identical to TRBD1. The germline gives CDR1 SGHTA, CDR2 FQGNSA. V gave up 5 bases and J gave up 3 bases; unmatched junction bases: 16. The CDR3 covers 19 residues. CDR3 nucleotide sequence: TGTGCCAGCAGCACGAGCCTCGGGACAGGGGGCGCATTTGACTATGGCTACACCTTC. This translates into CASSTSLGTGGAFDYGYTF.

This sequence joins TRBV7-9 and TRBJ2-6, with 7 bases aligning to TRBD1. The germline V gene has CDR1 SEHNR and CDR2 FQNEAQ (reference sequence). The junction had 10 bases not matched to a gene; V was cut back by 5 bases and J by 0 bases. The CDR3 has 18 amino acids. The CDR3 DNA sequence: TGTGCCAGCAGCCCACGGACAGGTGATCCCTCTGGGGCCAACGTCCTGACTTTC. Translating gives CASSPRTGDPSGANVLTF.

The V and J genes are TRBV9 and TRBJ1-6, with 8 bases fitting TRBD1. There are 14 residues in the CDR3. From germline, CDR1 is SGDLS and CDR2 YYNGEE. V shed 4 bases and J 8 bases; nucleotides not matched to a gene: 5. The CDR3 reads CASSTQGQDSPLHF. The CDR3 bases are TGTGCCAGCAGCACTCAGGGACAGGATTCACCCCTCCACTTT.

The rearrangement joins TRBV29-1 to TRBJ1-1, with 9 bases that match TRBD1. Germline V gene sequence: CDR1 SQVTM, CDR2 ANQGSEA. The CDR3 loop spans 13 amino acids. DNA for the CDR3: TGCGCGACCACAGGGGGCAAGGCCACTGAAGCTTTCTTT. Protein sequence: CATTGGKATEAFF.

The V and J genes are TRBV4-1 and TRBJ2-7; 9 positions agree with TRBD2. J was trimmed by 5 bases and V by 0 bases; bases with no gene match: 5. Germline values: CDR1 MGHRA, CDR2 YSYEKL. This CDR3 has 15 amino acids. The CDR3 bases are TGCGCCAGCAGCCAAGAAGGGGAGCGGGGGGACGAGCAGTACTTC. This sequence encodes CASSQEGERGDEQYF.

The CDR3 region is CSVGDRASYEQYF. CDR3 nucleotide sequence: TGCAGCGTGGGGGACAGGGCATCCTACGAGCAGTACTTC. The genes are TRBV29-1 and TRBJ2-7; 9 nucleotides agree with TRBD1. CDR1 is SQVTM, CDR2 ANQGSEA, per germline. V trimming: 6 bases; J trimming: 1 base; junction bases outside the gene matches: 4. CDR3 length: 13 residues.

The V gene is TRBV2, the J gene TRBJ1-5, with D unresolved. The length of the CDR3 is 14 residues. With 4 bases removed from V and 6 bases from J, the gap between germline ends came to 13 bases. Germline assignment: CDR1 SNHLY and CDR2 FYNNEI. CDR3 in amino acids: CASSVEGTTQPQHF. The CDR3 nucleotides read TGTGCCAGCAGTGTAGAGGGTACGACTCAGCCCCAGCATTTT.

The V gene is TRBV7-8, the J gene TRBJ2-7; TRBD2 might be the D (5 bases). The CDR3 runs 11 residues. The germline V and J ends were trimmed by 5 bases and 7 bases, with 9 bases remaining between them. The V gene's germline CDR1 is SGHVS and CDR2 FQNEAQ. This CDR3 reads CASSRTGEQYF. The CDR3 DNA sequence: TGTGCCAGCAGCCGCACGGGGGAGCAGTACTTC. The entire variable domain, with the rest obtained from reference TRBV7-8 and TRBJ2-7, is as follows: GAGVSQSPRYKVAKRGQDVALRCDPISGHVSLFWYQQALGQGPEFLTYFQNEAQLDKSGLPSDRFFAERPEGSVSTLKIQRTQQEDSAVYLCASSRTGEQYFGPGTRLTVT.

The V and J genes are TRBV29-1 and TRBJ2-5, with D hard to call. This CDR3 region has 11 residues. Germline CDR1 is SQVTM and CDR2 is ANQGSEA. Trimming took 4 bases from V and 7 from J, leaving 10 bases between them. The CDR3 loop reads CSVGPGGTQYF. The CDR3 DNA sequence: TGCAGCGTTGGGCCCGGTGGGACCCAGTACTTC.

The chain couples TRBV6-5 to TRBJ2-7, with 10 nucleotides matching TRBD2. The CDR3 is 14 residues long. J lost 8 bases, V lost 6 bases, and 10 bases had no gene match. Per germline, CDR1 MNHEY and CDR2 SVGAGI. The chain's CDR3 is CASSYVERGGQQYF. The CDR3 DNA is TGTGCCAGCAGCTACGTCGAGCGGGGGGGCCAGCAGTACTTC.

CDR3: CASSLVTHETQYF. The CDR3 DNA is TGCGCCAGCAGCTTGGTGACCCATGAAACGCAGTATTTT. The gene calls are TRBV5-1 and TRBJ2-3; D unresolved. In germline, CDR1 is SGHRS, CDR2 YFSETQ. The CDR3 covers 13 residues. V was cut by 0 bases and J by 9 bases, with 11 bases left in between.

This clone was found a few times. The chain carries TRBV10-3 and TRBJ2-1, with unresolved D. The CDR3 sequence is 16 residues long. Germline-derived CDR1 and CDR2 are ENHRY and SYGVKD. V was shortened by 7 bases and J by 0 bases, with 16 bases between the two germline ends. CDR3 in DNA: TGTGCCATCACCGCCCGGACCGAATCCTCCTACAATGAGCAGTTCTTC. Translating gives CAITARTESSYNEQFF.

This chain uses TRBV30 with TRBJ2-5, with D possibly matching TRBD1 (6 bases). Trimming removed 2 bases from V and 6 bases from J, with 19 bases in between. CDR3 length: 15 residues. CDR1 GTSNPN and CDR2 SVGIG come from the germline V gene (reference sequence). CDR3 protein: CAWSSGQGFAKTQYF. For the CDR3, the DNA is TGTGCCTGGAGTTCCGGGCAGGGGTTTGCAAAGACCCAGTACTTC. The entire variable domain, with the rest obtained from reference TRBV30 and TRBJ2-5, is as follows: SQTIHQWPATLVQPVGSPLSLECTVEGTSNPNLYWYRQAAGRGLQLLFYSVGIGQISSEVPQNLSASRPQDRQFILSSKKLLLSDSGFYLCAWSSGQGFAKTQYFGPGTRLLVL.